Given below is one T cell receptor (beta chain) in context. Antigen: not known. A duration under 3 months, NOSPECS ≥4, CAS ≥3 and moderate-to-severe activity characterized the donors with ophthalmopathy. RNA transcripts were the source from which TCR beta CDR3 regions were amplified. HTBI primers were employed in first-round RT-PCR, then a second-round multiplex PCR followed. TCRdb reprocessed the multiplex PCR reads via MiXCR and lists one record per CDR3 protein. The sample includes 150,000 to 200,000 distinct CDR3 sequences, under 45% of them seen just once. The data originate from a study of Graves' ophthalmopathy and Graves' hyperthyroidism. Study-level points and caveats: Blood also held most thyroid clonotypes expanded above 0.001 frequency.

The length of the CDR3 is 15 residues. Looked up from germline, CDR1 is MNHEY and CDR2 is SVGEGT. V was cut by 5 bases and J by 0 bases, with 11 bases left in between. This sequence was found in a man aged 25 to 40 with Graves' ophthalmopathy. The chain has TRBV6-2 or TRBV6-3 and TRBJ2-4, with D unresolved. The sample was peripheral blood. CDR3 amino acids: CASSARLIAKNIQYF. The CDR3 DNA is TGTGCCAGCAGTGCTCGACTTATAGCCAAAAACATTCAGTACTTC.